These 5 T cell receptor beta chains were sequenced from one sample in a study of T cell responses to AZD1222 COVID-19 vaccine. TCRdb's table, derived via immunoSEQ multiplex PCR, lists solely in-frame clones and lacks some. The sample holds approximately 150,000 clones, 92% seen once. The sample here was peripheral blood, taken 28 days after the second AZD1222 dose. These receptors were taken from an adult who received the AZD1222 COVID-19 vaccine.

This clone came up once. This chain joins TRBV2 and TRBJ1-1, with TRBD1 matching over 10 bases. In germline, CDR1 is SNHLY, CDR2 FYNNEI. The CDR3 length is 14 residues. V shed 7 bases and J 5 bases; nucleotides not matched to a gene: 7. This CDR3 reads CASTWGQGRTEAFF. The CDR3 bases are TGTGCCAGCACCTGGGGACAGGGGCGGACTGAAGCTTTCTTT. Full variable domain (missing parts from reference TRBV2 and TRBJ1-1): EPEVTQTPSHQVTQMGQEVILRCVPISNHLYFYWYRQILGQKVEFLVSFYNNEISEKSEIFDDQFSVERPDGSNFTLKIRSTKLEDSAMYFCASTWGQGRTEAFFGQGTRLTVV.

CDR3 in DNA: TGTGCCAGCAGCCACCGACAGGAGGAGACCGGGGAGCTGTTTTTT. It encodes CASSHRQEETGELFF. This chain uses TRBV28 with TRBJ2-2; D is perhaps TRBD1 (6 bases). The CDR3 has 15 amino acids. Germline assignment: CDR1 MDHEN and CDR2 SYDVKM. The V end was cut by 6 bases, the J end by 5 bases, with 16 bases between.

J is TRBJ1-1 and V is TRBV20-1; D unclear. The CDR3 covers 11 residues. Germline V CDR1 and CDR2: DFQATT, SNEGSKA (reference sequence). With 3 bases removed from V and 0 bases from J, the gap between germline ends came to 2 bases. In nucleotides, the CDR3 is TGCAGTGCTAGGATGAACACTGAAGCTTTCTTT. It codes for CSARMNTEAFF.

The gene calls are TRBV28 and TRBJ1-1; D call uncertain. CDR3 length equals 13 residues. With 3 bases removed from V and 0 bases from J, the gap between germline ends came to 5 bases. Germline CDR1 is MDHEN and CDR2 is SYDVKM. This CDR3 reads CASSFAVNTEAFF. The CDR3 DNA reads TGTGCCAGCAGTTTCGCAGTGAACACTGAAGCTTTCTTT.

J is TRBJ2-2 and V is TRBV9; 12 nucleotides match TRBD1. Trimming at V came to 3 bases and at J to 4 bases, leaving 7 bases not matched to a gene. Germline assignment: CDR1 SGDLS and CDR2 YYNGEE. The CDR3 extends over 17 amino acids. CDR3 bases: TGTGCCAGCAGCGCCCGGGACAGGGGGCGCAGCACCGGGGAGCTGTTTTTT. It translates to CASSARDRGRSTGELFF.